The T cell receptor beta chain under discussion was sequenced for a study of spatial heterogeneity in lung cancer. This clonotype was counted at least ten times. No antigen is known for it. This beta chain represents an off-target read in a library built for alpha chains; its size is of limited meaning. Study observations and caveats: The number of expanded tumor alpha and beta chains correlated with mutation number.

Losses at the gene ends were 4 bases for V and 5 bases for J; bases not matched to a gene: 10. Germline V gives CDR1 MNHNY, CDR2 SVGAGI (reference sequence). The CDR3 sequence is 15 residues long. Time point: sample taken at primary tumor resection. TCRdb redid the calling of the 5' RACE reads with MiXCR, one entry per CDR3 protein. Among 9,000 to 13,000 distinct CDR3 sequences, under 10% were seen once, and the ten largest hold about 22%. This sequence was found in a female donor with early-stage non-small cell lung cancer. This chain joins TRBV6-6 and TRBJ1-2; 7 bases are shared with TRBD1. Sequenced here: lung tumor tissue, sampled at surgery. The DNA of the CDR3 is TGTGCCAGCAGTTCCCCGGGACAGCTCCTATATGGCTACACCTTC. Its protein is CASSSPGQLLYGYTF.